This T cell receptor (beta chain) was identified during a study of blood T cell repertoires in COVID-19. Study as a whole: T cells, B-cell-depleted T cells, or PBMCs supplied cDNA or gDNA.

Participant age was roughly 18 to 90 years, and participants resided in approximately 24 US areas. Cohort assignment relied on participant-reported clinical history. This CDR3 contains 16 residues. Germline V gene lookup returns CDR1 LGHDT and CDR2 YNNKEL (reference sequence). Trimming shortened V by 2 bases and J by 6 bases, and 14 bases separated the two germline ends. Original handling: Amplification of reference gene primers provided the estimated nucleated cell counts. TCRdb keeps only in-frame clones here, not all; method: immunoSEQ multiplex PCR. V and J calls and clone size are copied from that table; D and trimming were computed from the DNA. The repertoire holds a few hundred thousand clones, with around 88% as singletons.

The genes are TRBV3-1 (or the pseudogene TRBV3-2) and TRBJ1-6; possible D gene TRBD1, 5 bases. The sequencing input was PBMCs or T cells enriched from blood (not recorded which). The receptor comes from a woman between 35 and 50 years old with acute COVID-19. DNA of the CDR3: TGTGCCAGCAGCCAAAGGGGCGGAGGGGCTAATTCACCCCTCCACTTT. Its protein is CASSQRGGGANSPLHF.